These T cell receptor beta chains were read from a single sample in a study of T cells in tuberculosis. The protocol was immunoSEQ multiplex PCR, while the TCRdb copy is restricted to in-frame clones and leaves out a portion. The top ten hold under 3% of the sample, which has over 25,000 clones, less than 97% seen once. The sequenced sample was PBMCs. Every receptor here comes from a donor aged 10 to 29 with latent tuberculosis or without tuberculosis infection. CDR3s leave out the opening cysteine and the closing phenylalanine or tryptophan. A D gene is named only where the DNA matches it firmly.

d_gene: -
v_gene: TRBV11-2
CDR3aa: ASSSRGTAEAF

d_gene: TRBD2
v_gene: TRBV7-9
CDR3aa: ASTSPPAGGTNEQF

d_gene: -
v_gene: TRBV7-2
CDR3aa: ASTAGSGPSTYEQY

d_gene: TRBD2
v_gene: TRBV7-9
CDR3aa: ASSFSLAGAHEQY

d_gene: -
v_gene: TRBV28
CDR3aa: ASTIRQGSFEKLF

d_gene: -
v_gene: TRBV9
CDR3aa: ASSVEADGELF

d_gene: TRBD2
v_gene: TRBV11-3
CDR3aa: ASSSRGGIDTQY

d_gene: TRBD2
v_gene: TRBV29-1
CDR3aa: SVGGSEKTQY

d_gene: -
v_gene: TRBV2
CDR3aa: ASSYAGRSNYGYT

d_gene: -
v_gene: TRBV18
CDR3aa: ASSNAGLSRGYT